This T cell receptor beta chain is from a study of CD8+CD57+ T cells in acquired aplastic anemia. Template material for TCR beta VDJ and CDR3 profiling consisted of genomic DNA. MiXCR was run by TCRdb on the reads, yielding one entry per CDR3 protein. The sample has 150,000 to 200,000 distinct CDR3 sequences, about 50% seen once. Patients selected for sequencing had displayed CD8+CD57+ cell expansion by flow cytometry. The source is a human donor with aplastic anemia. The material sequenced was sorted CD4+, CD8+, or CD8+CD57+ T cells (not recorded which) from PBMCs.

DNA of the CDR3: TGTGCCAGCAGCGTAGGGACTAGCGGAGCGAACACAGATACGCAGTATTTT. Protein sequence: CASSVGTSGANTDTQYF. The chain uses TRBV9 and TRBJ2-3; 10 nucleotides align to TRBD2. V was clipped by 0 bases and J by 2 bases; unmatched bases: 6. CDR3 length equals 17 residues. The germline V gene encodes CDR1 SGDLS and CDR2 YYNGEE.